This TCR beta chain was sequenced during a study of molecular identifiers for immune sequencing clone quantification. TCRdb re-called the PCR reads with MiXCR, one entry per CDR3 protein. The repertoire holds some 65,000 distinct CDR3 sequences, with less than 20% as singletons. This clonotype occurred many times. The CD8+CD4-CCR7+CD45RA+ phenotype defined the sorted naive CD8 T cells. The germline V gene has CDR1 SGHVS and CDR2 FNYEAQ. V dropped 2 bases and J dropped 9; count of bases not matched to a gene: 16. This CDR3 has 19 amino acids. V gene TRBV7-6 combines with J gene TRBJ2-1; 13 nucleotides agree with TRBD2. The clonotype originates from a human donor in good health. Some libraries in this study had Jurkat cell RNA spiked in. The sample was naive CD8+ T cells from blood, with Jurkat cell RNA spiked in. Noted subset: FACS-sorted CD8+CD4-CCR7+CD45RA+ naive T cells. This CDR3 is CASSLSTRLAGGRIGEQFF. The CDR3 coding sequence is TGTGCCAGCAGCTTATCGACCCGACTAGCGGGAGGACGTATCGGTGAGCAGTTCTTC.